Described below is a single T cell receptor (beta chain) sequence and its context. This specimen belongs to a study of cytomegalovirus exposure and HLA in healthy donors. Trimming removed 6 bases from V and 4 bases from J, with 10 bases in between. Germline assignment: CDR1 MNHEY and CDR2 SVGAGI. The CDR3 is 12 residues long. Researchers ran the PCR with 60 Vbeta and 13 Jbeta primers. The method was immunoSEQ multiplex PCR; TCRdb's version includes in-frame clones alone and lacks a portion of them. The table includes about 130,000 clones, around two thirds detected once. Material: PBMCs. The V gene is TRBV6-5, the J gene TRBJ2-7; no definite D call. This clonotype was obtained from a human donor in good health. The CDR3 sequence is CASSPTTYEQYF. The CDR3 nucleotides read TGTGCCAGCAGCCCCACCACTTACGAGCAGTACTTC.